The 25 T cell receptor beta chains below were found in one sample sequenced in a study of T cell changes during pregnancy in multiple sclerosis. Profiling relied on immunoSEQ multiplex PCR, and the TCRdb table lists in-frame clones only, not all of them. Counted here are 70,000 to 100,000 clones, about 94% occurring once; the ten biggest clones make up 1.3% to 1.5%. The source was peripheral blood, collected in the third trimester of pregnancy. The receptors were sampled from a female donor in good health, enrolled as a control in a pregnancy study.

This chain connects TRBV5-1 to TRBJ2-6, with a tentative D call TRBD2 (6 bases). V lost 1 base and J 0 bases, leaving 11 bases between the germline ends. Per germline, CDR1 SGHRS and CDR2 YFSETQ. There are 17 residues in the CDR3. The CDR3 is CASSLLQDYSGANVLTF. Written as DNA, the CDR3 is TGCGCCAGCAGCTTGTTACAGGACTACTCTGGGGCCAACGTCCTGACTTTC.

The rearrangement links TRBV2 to TRBJ2-1; a possible D gene is TRBD2 (6 bases). Looked up from germline, CDR1 is SNHLY and CDR2 is FYNNEI. The CDR3 sequence is 15 residues long. Between the trimmed V and J ends, which lost 6 bases and 4 bases, there was a span of 16 bases. The CDR3 DNA reads as TGTGCCAGCAGGGACGGACTATCGACTTACAATGAGCAGTTCTTC. This sequence encodes CASRDGLSTYNEQFF. Full variable domain (remainder filled in from reference TRBV2 and TRBJ2-1): EPEVTQTPSHQVTQMGQEVILRCVPISNHLYFYWYRQILGQKVEFLVSFYNNEISEKSEIFDDQFSVERPDGSNFTLKIRSTKLEDSAMYFCASRDGLSTYNEQFFGPGTRLTVL.

This rearrangement joins TRBV29-1 to TRBJ1-2; unclear D gene. Germline V gene data show CDR1 as SQVTM and CDR2 as ANQGSEA. This CDR3 is built from 11 residues. The CDR3 spells CSLGADYGYTF. The CDR3 DNA reads TGCAGTTTAGGAGCTGACTATGGCTACACCTTC.

The chain recombines TRBV7-9 with TRBJ2-5; D is undetermined. The germline V gene has CDR1 SEHNR and CDR2 FQNEAQ (reference sequence). The CDR3 length is 13 residues. V was cut by 0 bases and J by 5 bases, with 7 bases left in between. The CDR3 DNA reads TGTGCCAGCAGCTTAGCACAGTCTGAGACCCAGTACTTC. It yields the protein CASSLAQSETQYF. Based on the CDR3 plus reference TRBV7-9 and TRBJ2-5, the full variable domain is DTGVSQNPRHKITKRGQNVTFRCDPISEHNRLYWYRQTLGQGPEFLTYFQNEAQLEKSRLLSDRFSAERPKGSFSTLEIQRTEQGDSAMYLCASSLAQSETQYFGPGTRLLVL.

The gene calls are TRBV10-3 and TRBJ2-3; 10 positions agree with TRBD2. The J segment lost 1 base and the V segment lost 3 bases, leaving 10 bases of the junction unmatched. Germline V gene data show CDR1 as ENHRY and CDR2 as SYGVKD. This CDR3 spans 18 amino acids. The CDR3 protein is CAISEGAGGPFGTDTQYF. The CDR3 region has the DNA TGTGCCATCAGTGAAGGAGCGGGAGGGCCATTCGGCACAGATACGCAGTATTTT.

The V call is TRBV28, the J call TRBJ1-2, with 8 bases that match TRBD1. CDR1 and CDR2 from the germline V gene are MDHEN and SYDVKM. Losses at the gene ends were 6 bases for V and 4 bases for J; bases not matched to a gene: 16. This CDR3 region has 17 residues. This CDR3 is CASRTLKQGGLLYGYTF. The CDR3 nucleotides read TGTGCCAGCAGGACCCTGAAACAGGGGGGCCTCCTCTATGGCTACACCTTC.

The chain joins TRBV5-1 to TRBJ2-1; 8 nucleotides agree with TRBD2. V trimming: 0 bases; J trimming: 4 bases; junction bases outside the gene matches: 15. Germline V gene data show CDR1 as SGHRS and CDR2 as YFSETQ. This CDR3 is built from 19 residues. CDR3 DNA: TGCGCCAGCAGCTTGGAGATCGGGAGGGCCGAGAATCAATACAATGAGCAGTTCTTC. This codes for CASSLEIGRAENQYNEQFF.

The J gene is TRBJ1-1, the V gene TRBV9; unclear D gene. In germline, CDR1 is SGDLS, CDR2 YYNGEE. This CDR3 contains 12 residues. V was pared by 1 base and J by 5 bases, with 6 bases between. CDR3 region: CASSVPRTEAFF. CDR3 nucleotides: TGTGCCAGCAGCGTACCTAGAACTGAAGCTTTCTTT.

The genes are TRBV27 and TRBJ2-4; TRBD2 agrees at 14 bases. This CDR3 is 16 amino acids long. Germline assignment: CDR1 MNHEY and CDR2 SMNVEV (reference sequence). Trimming at V came to 5 bases and at J to 8 bases, leaving 8 bases not matched to a gene. In nucleotides, the CDR3 is TGTGCCAGCAGTCCCCGACTAGCGGGAGGGTCGGACATTCAGTACTTC. Translation gives CASSPRLAGGSDIQYF.

The chain couples TRBV28 to TRBJ2-2, with a tentative D call TRBD2 (6 bases). Trimming took off 6 bases at V and 5 bases at J, with 19 bases between the two ends. Germline V lookup: CDR1 MDHEN, CDR2 SYDVKM. The CDR3 consists of 16 residues. The CDR3 sequence: CASSPPMAGRTGELFF. The CDR3 bases are TGTGCCAGCAGCCCCCCAATGGCGGGAAGGACCGGGGAGCTGTTTTTT.

In this sample, this clone turned up once. The V gene is TRBV5-1, the J gene TRBJ2-7; no clear D. Trimming shortened V by 4 bases and J by 0 bases, and 11 bases separated the two germline ends. The V gene's germline CDR1 is SGHRS and CDR2 YFSETQ. The CDR3 is 14 residues long. CDR3 nucleotides: TGCGCCAGCAGCGCGCAGGAAAACTCCTACGAGCAGTACTTC. As protein: CASSAQENSYEQYF.

The table lists this clone with a count of one. The V and J genes are TRBV5-1 and TRBJ1-3, with D perhaps matching TRBD1 (6 bases). Trimming took off 4 bases at V and 0 bases at J, with 17 bases between the two ends. The CDR3 covers 17 residues. In germline, CDR1 is SGHRS, CDR2 YFSETQ. CDR3 amino acids: CASSDSGQPSSGNTIYF. CDR3 coding DNA: TGCGCCAGCAGCGACTCCGGACAGCCGAGCTCTGGAAACACCATATATTTT.

The chain has TRBV7-8 and TRBJ1-5, with TRBD1 matching over 8 bases. Germline loops: CDR1 SGHVS, CDR2 FQNEAQ. V lost 5 bases and J lost 0; bases outside the gene matches: 21. This CDR3 is 21 amino acids long. The DNA for the CDR3 is TGTGCCAGCAGCAACGCCCAGACAGGGGAGTCGGGTTATTATAGCAATCAGCCCCAGCATTTT. Protein: CASSNAQTGESGYYSNQPQHF.

A few counts support this clone. V gene TRBV2 combines with J gene TRBJ1-1, with no clear D. Germline V gene lookup returns CDR1 SNHLY and CDR2 FYNNEI. V was clipped by 6 bases and J by 2 bases, with 10 bases between them. This CDR3 comprises 13 residues. CDR3 protein: CASRNRLNTEAFF. The CDR3 region has the DNA TGTGCCAGCAGAAACCGACTAAACACTGAAGCTTTCTTT.

The J gene is TRBJ1-2, the V gene TRBV7-5; TRBD1 is the table's D call, not checked against the DNA. TRBV7-5 is labeled a pseudogene. The CDR3 is made up of 14 amino acids. The CDR3 spells CARSSRQGSYGYTF. CDR3 sequence (DNA): TGTGCCAGAAGCTCGAGACAGGGGAGCTATGGCTACACCTTC.

J is TRBJ2-1 and V is TRBV19; perhaps TRBD1 as D (6 bases). Germline CDR1 LNHDA, CDR2 SQIVND (reference sequence). V lost 6 bases to trimming and J lost 4 bases, with 16 bases between them. The CDR3 covers 15 residues. CDR3 sequence (DNA): TGTGCCAGTAGCATCGACAGGAGCTTTTACAATGAGCAGTTCTTC. It specifies CASSIDRSFYNEQFF.

The genes are TRBV5-1 and TRBJ2-3; 9 bases fit TRBD2. Per the germline V gene, CDR1 is SGHRS and CDR2 is YFSETQ. With 4 bases clipped from V and 4 bases from J, the junction kept 10 bases outside the gene matches. This CDR3 region has 16 residues. The CDR3 protein is CASSPSGTSSPDTQYF. In DNA form, the CDR3 reads TGCGCCAGCAGCCCTTCCGGGACTAGCTCGCCAGATACGCAGTATTTT.

The V call is TRBV2, the J call TRBJ1-2; TRBD1 is a possible D gene (6 bases). The germline V and J ends were trimmed by 7 bases and 8 bases, with 14 bases remaining between them. The CDR3 has 12 amino acids. CDR1 is SNHLY, CDR2 FYNNEI, per germline. CDR3: CASKRGYGGYTF. CDR3 bases: TGTGCCAGCAAAAGGGGGTACGGGGGCTACACCTTC. The full variable domain, rest sourced from reference TRBV2 and TRBJ1-2, is EPEVTQTPSHQVTQMGQEVILRCVPISNHLYFYWYRQILGQKVEFLVSFYNNEISEKSEIFDDQFSVERPDGSNFTLKIRSTKLEDSAMYFCASKRGYGGYTFGSGTRLTVV.

The chain combines TRBV2 with TRBJ1-1, with D possibly being TRBD1 (5 bases). V was trimmed by 4 bases and J by 2 bases, leaving 26 bases between them. The CDR3 is 19 residues long. Per the germline V gene, CDR1 is SNHLY and CDR2 is FYNNEI. Here the CDR3 reads CASSGAPVRPGGGNTEAFF. DNA of the CDR3: TGTGCCAGCAGTGGAGCCCCCGTGAGACCGGGGGGAGGTAACACTGAAGCTTTCTTT. The whole variable domain, remainder taken from reference TRBV2 and TRBJ1-1, is EPEVTQTPSHQVTQMGQEVILRCVPISNHLYFYWYRQILGQKVEFLVSFYNNEISEKSEIFDDQFSVERPDGSNFTLKIRSTKLEDSAMYFCASSGAPVRPGGGNTEAFFGQGTRLTVV.

The chain links TRBV19 to TRBJ1-5; 7 bases line up with TRBD1. With V trimmed by 5 bases and J by 3 bases, 10 bases remained unmatched. This CDR3 is 16 amino acids long. Germline V gene data show CDR1 as LNHDA and CDR2 as SQIVND (reference sequence). Here the CDR3 reads CASSLPGQIPNQPQHF. CDR3 nucleotide sequence: TGTGCCAGTAGTCTTCCGGGACAGATTCCCAATCAGCCCCAGCATTTT.

This chain links TRBV4-2 with TRBJ1-4, with TRBD1 matching over 7 bases. CDR3 size: 14 residues. CDR1 is LGHNA and CDR2 is YNFKEQ in the germline V gene. J lost 7 bases, V lost 5 bases, and 7 bases had no gene match. CDR3 in DNA: TGTGCCAGCAGCGGCCGGGACAGTGGTGAAAAACTGTTTTTT. This gives the protein CASSGRDSGEKLFF.

V gene TRBV10-3 combines with J gene TRBJ2-7; 8 bases line up with TRBD2. The V segment lost 2 bases and the J segment 0 bases; nucleotides outside the gene matches: 3. This CDR3 contains 15 residues. CDR1 is ENHRY and CDR2 is SYGVKD in the germline V gene. CDR3 sequence: CAISEAGGSSYEQYF. The CDR3, as DNA: TGTGCCATCAGTGAGGCGGGAGGCAGCTCCTACGAGCAGTACTTC.

This chain uses TRBV28 with TRBJ1-4; tentatively, D is TRBD1 (5 bases). The CDR3 contains 14 residues. Germline V lookup: CDR1 MDHEN, CDR2 SYDVKM. With 6 bases removed from V and 5 bases from J, the gap between germline ends came to 13 bases. CDR3 in DNA: TGTGCCAGCAGGCGCGGGGGTAAAAATGAAAAACTGTTTTTT. Translating it yields CASRRGGKNEKLFF.

This chain links TRBV28 with TRBJ2-1; 9 nucleotides match TRBD2. Trimming removed 2 bases from V and 10 bases from J; junction bases left unmatched: 3. CDR1 and CDR2 (germline): MDHEN, SYDVKM. The CDR3 covers 13 residues. In DNA, the CDR3 is TGTGCCAGCAGTTTAAGGGCGGGAGGGGAGCAGTTCTTC. It codes for CASSLRAGGEQFF.

This clone has just one count. This chain links TRBV5-4 with TRBJ2-5, with TRBD2 as a possible D gene (6 bases). Germline assignment: CDR1 SGHNT and CDR2 YYREEE (reference sequence). The CDR3 runs to 13 residues. The V end was cut by 4 bases, the J end by 2 bases, with 9 bases between. This chain's CDR3 is CASSTGRQETQYF. In DNA, the CDR3 is TGTGCCAGCAGCACCGGGAGACAAGAGACCCAGTACTTC.